This T cell receptor beta chain originates from a study of tumor-infiltrating lymphocytes in primary liver carcinoma. As for the study in general: Subjects consisted of male and female patients aged 30 to 69 years.

Germline DNA was also extracted, while the blood RNA originated from unsorted whole blood. The researchers drew about 4 milliliters of peripheral blood before surgery. Production of TCR beta cDNA used roughly 500 ng total RNA together with a constant-region primer. Slightly modified ARM-PCR served as the procedure for the TCR beta libraries. These libraries came from three rounds of nested multiplex PCR. Use of TRBV1-TRBV30 forward primers with a C-beta reverse primer characterized the first two PCR rounds, which lasted about 9 cycles each. TCRdb reanalysed the multiplex PCR reads using MiXCR and keeps one entry per CDR3 protein. Of 300,000 to 400,000 distinct CDR3 sequences listed, about 61% are singletons. Study-wide results and caveats: Tumor-adjacent and tumor-blood pairs shared a smaller degree of overlap than tumor region pairs.

Germline values: CDR1 MNHNS, CDR2 SASEGT. The CDR3 runs to 13 residues. The V end was cut by 6 bases, the J end by 8 bases, with 11 bases between. This clonotype was counted only a few times. The antigen remains undetermined. The receptor was isolated from a man aged 35-49 years with primary liver carcinoma and hepatitis B virus infection. Source material: peripheral blood. V is TRBV6-1 and J is TRBJ1-6, with a tentative D call TRBD1 (5 bases). The CDR3 reads CASSDRGDSPLHF. In DNA, the CDR3 is TGTGCCAGCAGCGACAGAGGGGATTCACCCCTCCACTTT.